Following are 16 T cell receptor beta chains from one sample sequenced in a study of T cell repertoires in cytomegalovirus infection. These TCRs are of unknown antigen specificity. TCRdb passed the reads through MiXCR, listing each CDR3 protein once. The data show 45,000 to 60,000 distinct CDR3 sequences, 20% seen once. Sequencing was performed on CD8+ T cells from cultured PBMCs, taken from culture after CMV antigen stimulation. The receptors derive from a human donor in good health (CMV status not recorded). Some clones in this sample may be carry-over from other donors' samples.

This clonotype has only a few counts. The V and J genes are TRBV6-2 or TRBV6-3 and TRBJ1-1; TRBD1 is a possible D gene (5 bases). Trimming took 0 bases from V and 1 from J, leaving 27 bases between them. Per the germline V gene, CDR1 is MNHEY and CDR2 is SVGEGT. The CDR3 extends over 21 amino acids. The CDR3 region is CASSYSGLLGRGIKENTEAFF. CDR3 coding DNA: TGTGCCAGCAGTTACTCTGGCCTTTTGGGAAGGGGAATTAAGGAGAACACTGAAGCTTTCTTT.

The rearrangement links TRBV29-1 to TRBJ2-1; TRBD2 might be the D (5 bases). The CDR3 contains 15 residues. The germline V gene encodes CDR1 SQVTM and CDR2 ANQGSEA. The V and J ends lost 0 bases and 5 bases respectively, with 14 bases between them. CDR3 sequence: CSVEDLVGVHNEQFF. CDR3 sequence (DNA): TGCAGCGTTGAAGATTTAGTCGGGGTCCACAATGAGCAGTTCTTC.

The chain is built from TRBV7-2 and TRBJ2-7, with 7 bases aligning to TRBD1. Germline CDR1 reads SGHTA; CDR2 reads FQGNSA. CDR3 length: 15 residues. J was trimmed by 2 bases and V by 5 bases; bases with no gene match: 9. DNA of the CDR3: TGTGCCAGCAGCCCGGGGACAGCCCCCACCTACGAGCAGTACTTC. Protein: CASSPGTAPTYEQYF.

This clonotype was detected many times. This chain uses TRBV4-3 with TRBJ2-1; 9 bases fit TRBD2. V gave up 0 bases and J gave up 2 bases; unmatched junction bases: 2. CDR1 LGHNA and CDR2 YSLEER come from the germline V gene. The CDR3 is 16 residues long. The CDR3 protein is CASSQDSGSPYNEQFF. Here the CDR3 DNA reads TGCGCCAGCAGCCAAGATAGCGGGAGCCCCTACAATGAGCAGTTCTTC.

This clonotype came up a few times. The genes are TRBV9 and TRBJ2-1, with 12 bases lining up with TRBD2. The CDR3 totals 18 residues. J gave up 2 bases and V 3 bases, and 9 bases lay outside the gene matches. Germline loops: CDR1 SGDLS, CDR2 YYNGEE. CDR3 nucleotide sequence: TGTGCCAGCAGCGACCGGACTAGCGGGGAGGCGACCTACAATGAGCAGTTCTTC. Amino acid sequence: CASSDRTSGEATYNEQFF.

This clonotype was counted ten times or more. The chain recombines TRBV20-1 with TRBJ1-2, with D possibly being TRBD1 (5 bases). This CDR3 contains 13 residues. Germline V lookup: CDR1 DFQATT, CDR2 SNEGSKA (reference sequence). Between the trimmed V and J ends, which lost 3 bases and 6 bases, there was a span of 14 bases. The CDR3 bases are TGCAGTGCTAGTGATCTCCAAGGGGATGGCTACACCTTC. Its protein is CSASDLQGDGYTF.

V gene TRBV6-2 or TRBV6-3 combines with J gene TRBJ2-7, with TRBD1 matching 7 bases. With 7 bases clipped from V and 6 bases from J, the junction kept 15 bases outside the gene matches. This CDR3 region has 15 residues. In germline, CDR1 is MNHEY, CDR2 SVGEGT. The CDR3 DNA sequence: TGTGCCAGCACCATCCCGGGCCCCAGGGGGTCCGAGCAGTACTTC. It is translated as CASTIPGPRGSEQYF.

This clonotype appeared a few times. The chain joins TRBV7-9 to TRBJ2-2; D is uncertain. This CDR3 region has 12 residues. Germline V CDR1 and CDR2: SEHNR, FQNEAQ (reference sequence). The V end lost 6 bases, the J end lost 3 bases, and 5 bases lay between the germline ends. In nucleotides, the CDR3 is TGTGCCAGCAGGTCCGACACCGGGGAGCTGTTTTTT. This sequence encodes CASRSDTGELFF.

The sample holds many counts of this clonotype. V gene TRBV7-3 combines with J gene TRBJ1-2; D unresolved. Deletions cut 1 base from V and 7 bases from J, with 10 bases between. Per germline, CDR1 SGHTA and CDR2 FQGTGA. This CDR3 is built from 13 residues. CDR3 amino acids: CASSLNPGSGYTF. The CDR3 bases are TGTGCCAGCAGCTTAAACCCAGGCAGTGGCTACACCTTC.

A few counts support this clonotype. The gene calls are TRBV12-3 or TRBV12-4 and TRBJ2-7, with D perhaps assigned TRBD1 or TRBD2 (5 bases each). CDR3 length equals 13 residues. V was cut by 3 bases and J by 3 bases, with 9 bases left in between. The CDR3 bases are TGTGCCAGCAGTTTTGGGACGCACTACGAGCAGTACTTC. Amino acids: CASSFGTHYEQYF.

V and J are TRBV6-5 and TRBJ1-3; 8 bases align to TRBD1. The ends lost 2 bases at V and 0 bases at J; junction bases unmatched: 12. CDR3 length: 19 residues. Per the germline V gene, CDR1 is MNHEY and CDR2 is SVGAGI. CDR3 DNA: TGTGCCAGCAGTTACCGGCCTTCACCGGGACAGGCCTCTGGAAACACCATATATTTT. Translated: CASSYRPSPGQASGNTIYF.

The rearrangement uses TRBV27 and TRBJ2-1, with D maybe TRBD1 (6 bases). This CDR3 comprises 12 residues. V lost 6 bases, J lost 6 bases, and 9 bases lay in between. Germline CDR1 and CDR2: MNHEY and SMNVEV (reference sequence). CDR3 amino acids: CASRTGFNEQFF. For the CDR3, the DNA is TGTGCCAGCAGAACAGGGTTCAATGAGCAGTTCTTC.

This clonotype has at least ten counts. J is TRBJ1-2 and V is TRBV27; 7 bases fit TRBD1. The V and J ends lost 5 bases and 4 bases, in that order; junction bases with no gene match: 7. This CDR3 spans 14 amino acids. CDR1 and CDR2 (germline): MNHEY, SMNVEV (reference sequence). The CDR3 region is CASSKGGAFYGYTF. DNA for the CDR3: TGTGCCAGCAGTAAAGGGGGCGCGTTCTATGGCTACACCTTC.

The rearrangement joins TRBV12-3 or TRBV12-4 to TRBJ1-2; a possible D gene is TRBD1 (5 bases). Trimming took off 5 bases at V and 4 bases at J, with 14 bases between the two ends. The CDR3 loop spans 14 amino acids. Written as DNA, the CDR3 is TGTGCCAGCAGTCCCACGGGAGGGACCTATGGCTACACCTTC. Translation: CASSPTGGTYGYTF.

In its sample, this clonotype was seen a few times. V and J are TRBV7-9 and TRBJ2-1; the D is unclear. Germline-derived CDR1 and CDR2 are SEHNR and FQNEAQ (reference sequence). The CDR3 totals 12 residues. Trimming took off 5 bases at V and 5 bases at J, with 7 bases between the two ends. Here the CDR3 DNA reads TGTGCCAGCAGCGAGGCAAACAATGAGCAGTTCTTC. This gives the protein CASSEANNEQFF. Full variable domain (remainder filled in from reference TRBV7-9 and TRBJ2-1): DTGVSQNPRHKITKRGQNVTFRCDPISEHNRLYWYRQTLGQGPEFLTYFQNEAQLEKSRLLSDRFSAERPKGSFSTLEIQRTEQGDSAMYLCASSEANNEQFFGPGTRLTVL.

The gene calls are TRBV7-2 and TRBJ2-7; 12 nucleotides match TRBD2. The CDR3 has 18 residues. The junction had 17 bases not matched to a gene; V was cut back by 5 bases and J by 6 bases. CDR1 and CDR2 (germline): SGHTA, FQGNSA. The CDR3 coding sequence is TGTGCCAGCAGCGCCCCAAATCTAGCGGGAGGGCCGATGCTCGAGCAGTACTTC. This encodes CASSAPNLAGGPMLEQYF.